This T cell receptor (beta chain) comes out of a study of shared clonotypes between healthy human individuals. Study-level background: Serving as donors were two women and a few men, whose ages spanned 18 to 49. The plates for each donor numbered three CD4 naive, three CD4 memory, two CD8 naive and one CD8 memory.

The assay was immunoSEQ multiplex PCR, and TCRdb's table has in-frame clones only and misses some. The repertoire includes roughly 1,500,000 clones, 98% to 99% of them detected once, and under 0.45% sits in the top ten. Subsets obtained from CD4+ cells comprised CD45RA+ naive and CD45RA-negative memory cells. This clone occurred once. Sequenced: naive CD4+ T cells sorted from blood. Described subset: CD45RA+ positively selected. The TCR sequence derives from a man aged 25 to 40 in good health.

Here the CDR3 reads CSDPGRGTGNTIYF. The CDR3 nucleotides read TGCAGCGACCCCGGCAGGGGGACTGGAAACACCATATATTTT. The rearrangement joins TRBV29-1 to TRBJ1-3; 7 nucleotides line up with TRBD1. The V segment lost 7 bases and the J segment 2 bases; nucleotides outside the gene matches: 8. The CDR3 spans 14 residues. Germline CDR1 SQVTM, CDR2 ANQGSEA.